This is a list of T cell receptor beta chains from one sample in a study of blood T cell repertoires in COVID-19. Using immunoSEQ multiplex PCR, the repertoire was profiled, and TCRdb retains in-frame clones only, with some absent. The table lists nearly 60,000 clones, over 65% of them singletons, with 4% to 5.5% in the top ten. Sequenced: peripheral blood. The receptors were gathered from a man in his forties with active COVID-19. Each CDR3 is given with its conserved first and last residue. Fields, in order: clone size, V gene, J gene, D gene, CDR3 protein, CDR3 DNA. The D gene is left open where the match is weak. Clone sizes are given selectively: once, few, many, or a class where the clone is expanded.

clone size: -; V gene: TRBV5-1; J gene: TRBJ2-5; D gene: -; CDR3 protein: CASSLDVDSQETQYF; CDR3 DNA: TGCGCCAGCAGCTTGGATGTGGACAGTCAAGAGACCCAGTACTTC
clone size: once; V gene: TRBV5-1; J gene: TRBJ2-1; D gene: -; CDR3 protein: CASSLDTSSYNEQFF; CDR3 DNA: TGCGCCAGCAGCTTGGATACGAGCTCCTACAATGAGCAGTTCTTC
clone size: -; V gene: TRBV5-6; J gene: TRBJ1-2; D gene: -; CDR3 protein: CASSSTGFSYTF; CDR3 DNA: TGTGCCAGCAGCTCCACAGGGTTCAGCTACACCTTC
clone size: -; V gene: TRBV10-2; J gene: TRBJ2-7; D gene: TRBD2; CDR3 protein: CASSEKRETPYEQYF; CDR3 DNA: TGCGCCAGCAGTGAAAAGCGGGAGACCCCCTACGAGCAGTACTTC
clone size: -; V gene: TRBV11-2; J gene: TRBJ2-1; D gene: TRBD2; CDR3 protein: CASSSRTTSGIPNEQFF; CDR3 DNA: TGTGCCAGCAGCTCCCGTACGACTAGCGGGATCCCTAATGAGCAGTTCTTC
clone size: -; V gene: TRBV29-1; J gene: TRBJ2-3; D gene: -; CDR3 protein: CSVVRYDAPDTQYF; CDR3 DNA: TGCAGCGTTGTCAGGTACGACGCCCCTGATACGCAGTATTTT
clone size: -; V gene: TRBV5-1; J gene: TRBJ1-2; D gene: -; CDR3 protein: CASSTRQGTHGYTF; CDR3 DNA: TGCGCCAGCAGCACAAGGCAGGGGACCCATGGCTACACCTTC
clone size: -; V gene: TRBV29-1; J gene: TRBJ1-1; D gene: -; CDR3 protein: CSVEFGVNTEAFF; CDR3 DNA: TGCAGCGTTGAATTCGGGGTAAACACTGAAGCTTTCTTT
clone size: once; V gene: TRBV6-5; J gene: TRBJ2-7; D gene: -; CDR3 protein: CASSYSGGANEQYF; CDR3 DNA: TGTGCCAGCAGTTATAGTGGAGGGGCCAACGAGCAGTACTTC
clone size: -; V gene: TRBV6-5; J gene: TRBJ1-6; D gene: TRBD1; CDR3 protein: CASSPRTGNGPLHF; CDR3 DNA: TGTGCCAGCAGTCCTCGGACAGGGAACGGACCCCTCCACTTT
clone size: -; V gene: TRBV9; J gene: TRBJ1-2; D gene: TRBD1; CDR3 protein: CASSPRLQGEDYGYTF; CDR3 DNA: TGTGCCAGCAGCCCCCGTCTTCAGGGGGAGGACTATGGCTACACCTTC
clone size: -; V gene: TRBV6-5; J gene: TRBJ2-3; D gene: TRBD2; CDR3 protein: CASRPGLASDTQYF; CDR3 DNA: TGTGCCAGCAGACCGGGACTAGCATCAGATACGCAGTATTTT
clone size: few; V gene: TRBV2; J gene: TRBJ2-7; D gene: TRBD2; CDR3 protein: CASSDRREKREQYF; CDR3 DNA: TGTGCCAGCAGTGATCGGCGGGAGAAACGCGAGCAGTACTTC
clone size: -; V gene: TRBV11-3; J gene: TRBJ1-1; D gene: -; CDR3 protein: CASSESRAHTEAFF; CDR3 DNA: TGTGCCAGCAGCGAATCCAGGGCGCACACTGAAGCTTTCTTT
clone size: -; V gene: TRBV7-9; J gene: TRBJ2-5; D gene: -; CDR3 protein: CASSPRGQIALGTQYF; CDR3 DNA: TGTGCCAGCAGCCCAAGAGGACAGATTGCCTTGGGGACCCAGTACTTC
clone size: few; V gene: TRBV10-2; J gene: TRBJ2-7; D gene: TRBD2; CDR3 protein: CASSGLAGEQYF; CDR3 DNA: TGCGCCAGCAGTGGACTAGCGGGCGAGCAGTACTTC
clone size: -; V gene: TRBV7-9; J gene: TRBJ2-1; D gene: TRBD1; CDR3 protein: CASSLIWTGGRNEQFF; CDR3 DNA: TGTGCCAGCAGCTTAATCTGGACAGGGGGCCGGAATGAGCAGTTCTTC
clone size: -; V gene: TRBV18; J gene: TRBJ2-2; D gene: TRBD2; CDR3 protein: CASSPGGSLSNTGELFF; CDR3 DNA: TGTGCCAGCTCACCCGGGGGGTCGCTCTCGAACACCGGGGAGCTGTTTTTT
clone size: -; V gene: TRBV28; J gene: TRBJ2-2; D gene: -; CDR3 protein: CASSSFGELFF; CDR3 DNA: TGTGCCAGCAGCTCCTTTGGGGAGCTGTTTTTT
clone size: once; V gene: TRBV30; J gene: TRBJ2-7; D gene: -; CDR3 protein: CAWSRGTNLGQYF; CDR3 DNA: TGTGCCTGGAGTCGGGGGACGAATCTAGGGCAGTACTTC
clone size: -; V gene: TRBV5-4; J gene: TRBJ2-4; D gene: -; CDR3 protein: CASSLGAGVLDF; CDR3 DNA: TGTGCCAGCAGCTTGGGGGCAGGGGTTTTGGACTTC
clone size: once; V gene: TRBV6-5; J gene: TRBJ1-2; D gene: TRBD1; CDR3 protein: CASNPDRGRGYGYTF; CDR3 DNA: TGTGCCAGCAACCCGGACAGGGGGCGAGGTTATGGCTACACCTTC
clone size: few; V gene: TRBV28; J gene: TRBJ1-5; D gene: TRBD1; CDR3 protein: CASSGQVPYSNQPQHF; CDR3 DNA: TGTGCCAGCAGCGGACAGGTCCCATATAGCAATCAGCCCCAGCATTTT
clone size: -; V gene: TRBV5-4; J gene: TRBJ1-1; D gene: -; CDR3 protein: CASTMGGNTEAFF; CDR3 DNA: TGTGCCAGCACCATGGGGGGAAACACTGAAGCTTTCTTT
clone size: -; V gene: TRBV15; J gene: TRBJ1-2; D gene: -; CDR3 protein: CATSRDRGAALRDGYTF; CDR3 DNA: TGTGCCACCAGCAGAGATCGGGGGGCAGCCCTGAGGGATGGCTACACCTTC
clone size: -; V gene: TRBV4-1; J gene: TRBJ1-1; D gene: -; CDR3 protein: CASSQDRRRTEAFF; CDR3 DNA: TGCGCCAGCAGCCAAGATAGAAGAAGAACTGAAGCTTTCTTT
clone size: -; V gene: TRBV27; J gene: TRBJ2-7; D gene: TRBD2; CDR3 protein: CASSPPASGSFHEQYF; CDR3 DNA: TGTGCCAGCAGTCCTCCGGCTAGCGGGAGTTTCCACGAGCAGTACTTC
clone size: -; V gene: TRBV28; J gene: TRBJ1-4; D gene: -; CDR3 protein: CASSLVRNEKLFF; CDR3 DNA: TGTGCCAGCAGTTTAGTCAGGAATGAAAAACTGTTTTTT
clone size: few; V gene: TRBV2; J gene: TRBJ2-1; D gene: TRBD1; CDR3 protein: CASSATGGSYNEQFF; CDR3 DNA: TGTGCCAGCAGCGCTACAGGGGGCTCCTACAATGAGCAGTTCTTC
clone size: -; V gene: TRBV23-1; J gene: TRBJ1-2; D gene: -; CDR3 protein: CASSPRRNAYGYTF; CDR3 DNA: TGCGCCAGCAGTCCTCGCAGGAACGCATATGGCTACACCTTC
clone size: -; V gene: TRBV5-1; J gene: TRBJ2-2; D gene: -; CDR3 protein: CASSLGGPTGELFF; CDR3 DNA: TGCGCCAGCAGCTTGGGGGGCCCTACCGGGGAGCTGTTTTTT
clone size: -; V gene: TRBV18; J gene: TRBJ2-2; D gene: TRBD1; CDR3 protein: CASSPPLTGANTGELFF; CDR3 DNA: TGTGCCAGCTCACCACCATTAACAGGGGCGAACACCGGGGAGCTGTTTTTT
clone size: -; V gene: TRBV7-3; J gene: TRBJ1-1; D gene: TRBD1; CDR3 protein: CASSGGQGTEAFF; CDR3 DNA: TGTGCCAGCAGCGGGGGACAGGGGACTGAAGCTTTCTTT
clone size: -; V gene: TRBV27; J gene: TRBJ1-1; D gene: TRBD1; CDR3 protein: CAAGTGGPTEAFF; CDR3 DNA: TGTGCCGCAGGTACAGGGGGCCCGACTGAAGCTTTCTTT
clone size: -; V gene: TRBV6-2/TRBV6-3; J gene: TRBJ1-1; D gene: -; CDR3 protein: CASSSFTLQGGTEAFF; CDR3 DNA: TGTGCCAGCAGTTCTTTCACCTTACAGGGAGGGACTGAAGCTTTCTTT
clone size: once; V gene: TRBV19; J gene: TRBJ1-5; D gene: -; CDR3 protein: CASIDAGRNQPQHF; CDR3 DNA: TGTGCCAGTATCGATGCAGGGCGCAATCAGCCCCAGCATTTT
clone size: -; V gene: TRBV11-2; J gene: TRBJ2-7; D gene: -; CDR3 protein: CASSFYRTPGSAYEQYF; CDR3 DNA: TGTGCCAGCAGCTTTTATCGGACGCCAGGGTCAGCCTACGAGCAGTACTTC
clone size: -; V gene: TRBV30; J gene: TRBJ1-1; D gene: TRBD1; CDR3 protein: CAGEQGVSTEAFF; CDR3 DNA: TGTGCCGGAGAACAGGGGGTGAGCACTGAAGCTTTCTTT
clone size: -; V gene: TRBV28; J gene: TRBJ2-7; D gene: -; CDR3 protein: CASSPLGDQLRQYF; CDR3 DNA: TGTGCCAGCAGTCCCCTCGGAGACCAACTCAGGCAGTACTTC
clone size: -; V gene: TRBV27; J gene: TRBJ2-2; D gene: -; CDR3 protein: CASSLFVLGTGELFF; CDR3 DNA: TGTGCCAGCAGTTTATTTGTTCTAGGCACCGGGGAGCTGTTTTTT
clone size: -; V gene: TRBV10-3; J gene: TRBJ2-5; D gene: -; CDR3 protein: CAISDPLQETQYF; CDR3 DNA: TGTGCCATCAGTGACCCCCTTCAAGAGACCCAGTACTTC
clone size: -; V gene: TRBV7-9; J gene: TRBJ2-7; D gene: -; CDR3 protein: CASQPSLSAGFIYEQYF; CDR3 DNA: TGTGCCAGCCAACCAAGCTTATCGGCGGGATTCATCTACGAGCAGTACTTC
clone size: -; V gene: TRBV14; J gene: TRBJ1-2; D gene: -; CDR3 protein: CASSHGGAYGYTF; CDR3 DNA: TGTGCCAGCAGCCACGGCGGGGCCTATGGCTACACCTTC
clone size: -; V gene: TRBV7-7; J gene: TRBJ1-5; D gene: TRBD1; CDR3 protein: CASSPDRVAPRNQPQHF; CDR3 DNA: TGTGCTAGCAGCCCCGACAGGGTGGCGCCTAGGAATCAGCCCCAGCATTTT
clone size: -; V gene: TRBV27; J gene: TRBJ2-7; D gene: TRBD2; CDR3 protein: CASSSTGLAIPYEQYF; CDR3 DNA: TGTGCCAGCAGTTCCACCGGACTAGCGATCCCCTACGAGCAGTACTTC
clone size: -; V gene: TRBV19; J gene: TRBJ2-7; D gene: TRBD2; CDR3 protein: CASTKGASGRNYEQYF; CDR3 DNA: TGTGCCAGTACTAAAGGGGCTAGCGGGAGGAACTACGAGCAGTACTTC
clone size: -; V gene: TRBV15; J gene: TRBJ1-2; D gene: -; CDR3 protein: CATSRDRAAPIGYTF; CDR3 DNA: TGTGCCACCAGCAGAGATCGCGCGGCTCCTATTGGCTACACCTTC
clone size: -; V gene: TRBV27; J gene: TRBJ2-1; D gene: TRBD2; CDR3 protein: CASSLSGGRNNEQFF; CDR3 DNA: TGTGCCAGCAGTTTATCGGGCGGGAGGAACAATGAGCAGTTCTTC
clone size: -; V gene: TRBV5-1; J gene: TRBJ2-1; D gene: TRBD2; CDR3 protein: CASSPSPGLAEGGFF; CDR3 DNA: TGCGCCAGCAGCCCAAGCCCGGGACTAGCGGAGGGGGGGTTCTTC
clone size: -; V gene: TRBV4-1; J gene: TRBJ2-4; D gene: -; CDR3 protein: CASSQDSSGANKNIQYF; CDR3 DNA: TGCGCCAGCAGCCAAGACTCCAGCGGCGCTAACAAAAACATTCAGTACTTC